The 22 T cell receptor beta chains below were found in one sample sequenced in a study of blood T cell repertoires in COVID-19. Clones were sequenced by immunoSEQ multiplex PCR, and TCRdb holds only the in-frame ones, with some missing. The repertoire holds 110,000 to 150,000 clones, roughly 75% seen once, with about 6% in the top ten. The sequencing sample was made of PBMCs or T cells enriched from blood (not recorded which). The receptor source for this set is a woman aged 50 to 60 who had recovered from COVID-19.

The chain uses TRBV2 and TRBJ1-1, with 11 nucleotides matching TRBD1. CDR1 and CDR2 from the germline V gene are SNHLY and FYNNEI. The CDR3 spans 13 residues. V shed 10 bases and J 5 bases; nucleotides not matched to a gene: 6. This chain's CDR3 is CATAGTGGTEAFF. The CDR3 nucleotides are TGTGCCACCGCCGGGACAGGGGGGACTGAAGCTTTCTTT.

This clone has just a few counts. The V and J genes are TRBV30 and TRBJ1-1; D not certain. Germline lookup yields CDR1 GTSNPN and CDR2 SVGIG (reference sequence). Trimming left V 3 bases short and J 0 bases short, with 5 bases between. The CDR3 consists of 12 residues. CDR3 sequence reads: CAWRRLNTEAFF. The CDR3 coding sequence is TGTGCCTGGAGGAGGTTGAACACTGAAGCTTTCTTT. Based on the CDR3 plus reference TRBV30 and TRBJ1-1, the full variable domain is SQTIHQWPATLVQPVGSPLSLECTVEGTSNPNLYWYRQAAGRGLQLLFYSVGIGQISSEVPQNLSASRPQDRQFILSSKKLLLSDSGFYLCAWRRLNTEAFFGQGTRLTVV.

The chain uses TRBV6-5 and TRBJ1-2, with TRBD1 matching over 7 bases. The germline V gene has CDR1 MNHEY and CDR2 SVGAGI. The CDR3 has 14 residues. V shed 0 bases and J 12 bases; nucleotides not matched to a gene: 10. In nucleotides, the CDR3 is TGTGCCAGCAGTTACTCGCGTCAGGGGGGTCCCGACACCTTC. Translation: CASSYSRQGGPDTF.

This chain links TRBV2 with TRBJ2-5; 9 nucleotides agree with TRBD2. The CDR3 length is 15 residues. Germline V gene lookup returns CDR1 SNHLY and CDR2 FYNNEI. The junction had 3 bases not matched to a gene; V was cut back by 3 bases and J by 1 base. Here the CDR3 DNA reads TGTGCCAGCAGTGATCAGCGGGGGGTCCAAGAGACCCAGTACTTC. It codes for CASSDQRGVQETQYF.

The V and J genes are TRBV10-3 and TRBJ2-2, with D possibly TRBD1 on 6 matching bases. Germline V CDR1 and CDR2: ENHRY, SYGVKD. V dropped 3 bases and J dropped 0 bases, with 11 bases sitting between them. The CDR3 has 16 amino acids. CDR3 protein: CAISETGTPNTGELFF. The CDR3 region has the DNA TGTGCCATCAGTGAAACCGGGACACCGAACACCGGGGAGCTGTTTTTT.

V gene TRBV5-1 combines with J gene TRBJ2-7; weak D call: TRBD1 (6 bases). The V gene's germline CDR1 is SGHRS and CDR2 YFSETQ. The CDR3 totals 14 residues. Trimming took off 5 bases at V and 2 bases at J, with 14 bases between the two ends. The CDR3 DNA reads as TGCGCCAGCAGGTTCGCCGGGACAACCTACGAGCAGTACTTC. It codes for CASRFAGTTYEQYF. Filled out from reference TRBV5-1 and TRBJ2-7, the complete variable domain reads KAGVTQTPRYLIKTRGQQVTLSCSPISGHRSVSWYQQTPGQGLQFLFEYFSETQRNKGNFPGRFSGRQFSNSRSEMNVSTLELGDSALYLCASRFAGTTYEQYFGPGTRLTVT.

The J gene is TRBJ2-7, the V gene TRBV27, with a weak D call TRBD2 (6 bases). This CDR3 is built from 14 residues. Germline-derived CDR1 and CDR2 are MNHEY and SMNVEV (reference sequence). The germline V and J ends were trimmed by 6 bases and 0 bases, with 12 bases remaining between them. CDR3 loop: CASRARGTSYEQYF. The DNA for the CDR3 is TGTGCCAGCAGGGCTCGGGGGACCTCCTACGAGCAGTACTTC.

The J gene is TRBJ1-1, the V gene TRBV10-3; 7 bases are shared with TRBD1. In germline, CDR1 is ENHRY, CDR2 SYGVKD. The J segment lost 10 bases and the V segment lost 0 bases, leaving 5 bases of the junction unmatched. This CDR3 is built from 13 residues. The CDR3 sequence is CAISESLRDRAFF. For the CDR3, the DNA is TGTGCCATCAGTGAGTCGCTCCGGGACAGAGCTTTCTTT.

The chain has TRBV24-1 and TRBJ2-1, with 7 nucleotides matching TRBD1. From germline, CDR1 is KGHDR and CDR2 SFDVKD. This CDR3 region has 15 residues. V lost 4 bases and J lost 6; bases outside the gene matches: 8. The DNA of the CDR3 is TGTGCCACCAGTGACCCCAACCGGGACAGCAATGAGCAGTTCTTC. Encoded protein: CATSDPNRDSNEQFF.

This clone was counted a single time. The rearrangement joins TRBV6-1 to TRBJ2-5; D is perhaps TRBD2 (6 bases). Germline loops: CDR1 MNHNS, CDR2 SASEGT. The CDR3 length is 19 residues. Trimming took off 0 bases at V and 3 bases at J, with 23 bases between the two ends. CDR3 coding DNA: TGTGCCAGCAGTGAAGCCCACCCAAGGAGGGGCGTGGGTAAAGAGACCCAGTACTTC. This encodes CASSEAHPRRGVGKETQYF.

The genes are TRBV15 and TRBJ1-5; 8 bases align to TRBD1. This CDR3 comprises 15 residues. CDR1 is LNHNV, CDR2 YYDKDF, per germline (reference sequence). V lost 0 bases, J lost 9 bases, and 7 bases stayed unmatched. DNA of the CDR3: TGTGCCACCAGCAGAGACCAGGGGGCGGAGTGGCCCCAGCATTTT. Protein product: CATSRDQGAEWPQHF.

The chain has TRBV11-2 and TRBJ1-3, with 9 bases identical to TRBD1. The trim removed 4 bases at V and 3 bases at J, leaving 4 bases unmatched. Germline V gene lookup returns CDR1 SGHAT and CDR2 FQNNGV. There are 15 residues in the CDR3. CDR3 amino acids: CASSWGQGGGNTIYF. The DNA for the CDR3 is TGTGCCAGCAGCTGGGGACAGGGTGGTGGAAACACCATATATTTT.

The V and J genes are TRBV7-3 and TRBJ2-2, with D maybe TRBD1 (5 bases). CDR3 length: 15 amino acids. Germline assignment: CDR1 SGHTA and CDR2 FQGTGA. The V end lost 0 bases, the J end lost 1 base, and 6 bases lay between the germline ends. The CDR3 is CASSLTGENTGELFF. The CDR3, as DNA: TGTGCCAGCAGCTTAACAGGGGAGAACACCGGGGAGCTGTTTTTT.

The chain has TRBV9 and TRBJ2-3; D might be TRBD2 (6 bases). The CDR3 sequence is 14 residues long. V was shortened by 2 bases and J by 7 bases, with 14 bases between the two germline ends. Germline V gene lookup returns CDR1 SGDLS and CDR2 YYNGEE. The CDR3 spells CASSVPGGVNTQYF. CDR3 DNA: TGTGCCAGCAGCGTCCCAGGCGGGGTGAATACGCAGTATTTT.

DNA of the CDR3: TGTGCCAGCAGTTTAATCTCGAGACGGGAGACTGAAGCTTTCTTT. It is translated as CASSLISRRETEAFF. The V call is TRBV28, the J call TRBJ1-1, with no clear D. Germline V gene lookup returns CDR1 MDHEN and CDR2 SYDVKM. The CDR3 is made up of 15 amino acids. V lost 2 bases to trimming and J lost 5 bases, with 15 bases between them.

The chain combines TRBV3-1 (or the pseudogene TRBV3-2) with TRBJ2-1; 7 nucleotides match TRBD2. Germline V gives CDR1 LGHDT, CDR2 YNNKEL (reference sequence). Unmatched junction bases numbered 4, after V lost 1 base and J lost 4 bases. This CDR3 has 15 amino acids. CDR3 residues: CASSQGSSGYNEQFF. The CDR3 DNA is TGTGCCAGCAGCCAAGGGTCTAGCGGATACAATGAGCAGTTCTTC.

CDR3 region: CATSRDGRNTEAFF. The CDR3 region has the DNA TGTGCCACCAGCAGAGATGGTAGGAACACTGAAGCTTTCTTT. The chain employs TRBV15 and TRBJ1-1; D remains ambiguous. The CDR3 length is 14 residues. Germline CDR1 is LNHNV and CDR2 is YYDKDF (reference sequence). Trimming stripped 0 bases from V and 1 base from J, with 6 bases between.

This clone occurred once. This chain links TRBV19 with TRBJ2-7; no firm D call. This CDR3 spans 13 amino acids. CDR1 is LNHDA and CDR2 is SQIVND in the germline V gene (reference sequence). Trimming removed 3 bases from V and 2 bases from J, with 8 bases in between. The CDR3 sequence is CASSISSTYEQYF. For the CDR3, the DNA is TGTGCCAGTAGTATCAGTTCGACCTACGAGCAGTACTTC.

This rearrangement joins TRBV5-4 to TRBJ1-6; the D is unclear. The ends were cut back, 4 bases at V and 12 bases at J, with 29 bases in the middle. This CDR3 spans 18 amino acids. Germline loops: CDR1 SGHNT, CDR2 YYREEE (reference sequence). CDR3 coding DNA: TGTGCCAGCAGCCCGAGGGCCGACCATAATTTGCGTGGAGAACCCCTCCACTTT. Its protein is CASSPRADHNLRGEPLHF.

This clone was seen just once. The CDR3 sequence is CASKPTSGGSYEQYF. The CDR3 DNA sequence: TGTGCCAGTAAACCGACTAGCGGGGGCTCCTACGAGCAGTACTTC. The gene calls are TRBV2 and TRBJ2-7, with 12 bases that match TRBD2. CDR3 length equals 15 residues. With V trimmed by 9 bases and J by 0 bases, 6 bases remained unmatched. The germline V gene encodes CDR1 SNHLY and CDR2 FYNNEI.

The table lists this clone with a count of one. The chain employs TRBV7-2 and TRBJ2-3, with a weak D call TRBD1 (5 bases). Looked up from germline, CDR1 is SGHTA and CDR2 is FQGNSA. The ends were cut back, 5 bases at V and 0 bases at J, with 18 bases in the middle. The CDR3 spans 17 residues. In nucleotides, the CDR3 is TGTGCCAGCAGCCGCAGGGTCCAGACATTTAGCACAGATACGCAGTATTTT. Its translation is CASSRRVQTFSTDTQYF.

Only a few counts were recorded for this clone. The chain uses TRBV15 and TRBJ1-5, with 10 bases lining up with TRBD1. Germline trimming cut 6 bases from V and 7 bases from J; bases unmatched to any gene: 12. CDR1 LNHNV and CDR2 YYDKDF come from the germline V gene (reference sequence). The CDR3 length is 16 residues. CDR3 in DNA: TGTGCCACCAGACCCTCCGGGACAGGGGAGACCCAGCCCCAGCATTTT. It is translated as CATRPSGTGETQPQHF. Looking up the rest from reference TRBV15 and TRBJ1-5 gives the full variable domain: DAMVIQNPRYQVTQFGKPVTLSCSQTLNHNVMYWYQQKSSQAPKLLFHYYDKDFNNEADTPDNFQSRRPNTSFCFLDIRSPGLGDTAMYLCATRPSGTGETQPQHFGDGTRLSIL.